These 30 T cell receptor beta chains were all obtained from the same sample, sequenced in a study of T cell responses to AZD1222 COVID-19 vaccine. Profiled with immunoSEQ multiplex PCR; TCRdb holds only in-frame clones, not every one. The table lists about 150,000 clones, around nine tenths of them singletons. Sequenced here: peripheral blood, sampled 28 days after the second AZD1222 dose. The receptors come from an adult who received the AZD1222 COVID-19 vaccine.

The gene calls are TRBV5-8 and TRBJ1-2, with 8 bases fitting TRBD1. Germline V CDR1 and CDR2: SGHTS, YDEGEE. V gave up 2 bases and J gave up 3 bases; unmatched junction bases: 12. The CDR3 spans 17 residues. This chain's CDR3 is CASSFRPGGRAYYGYTF. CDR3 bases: TGTGCCAGCAGCTTTCGCCCAGGGGGCCGTGCATACTATGGCTACACCTTC.

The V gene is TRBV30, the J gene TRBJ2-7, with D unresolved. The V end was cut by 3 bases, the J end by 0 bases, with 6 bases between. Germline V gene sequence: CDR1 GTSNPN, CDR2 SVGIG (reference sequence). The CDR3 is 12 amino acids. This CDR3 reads CAWSGTSYEQYF. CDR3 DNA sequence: TGTGCCTGGAGCGGCACCTCCTACGAGCAGTACTTC.

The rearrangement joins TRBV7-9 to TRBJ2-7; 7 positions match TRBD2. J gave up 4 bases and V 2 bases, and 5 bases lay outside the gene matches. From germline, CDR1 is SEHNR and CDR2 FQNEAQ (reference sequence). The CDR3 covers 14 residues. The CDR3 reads CASSLSGNGYEQYF. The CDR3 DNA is TGTGCCAGCAGCTTAAGCGGGAACGGGTACGAGCAGTACTTC.

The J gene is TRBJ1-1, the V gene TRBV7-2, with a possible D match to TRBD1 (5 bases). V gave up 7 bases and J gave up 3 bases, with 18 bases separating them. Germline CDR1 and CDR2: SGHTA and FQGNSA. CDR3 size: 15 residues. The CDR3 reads CASKEQVGGYTEAFF. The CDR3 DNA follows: TGTGCCAGCAAAGAACAGGTCGGGGGGTACACTGAAGCTTTCTTT.

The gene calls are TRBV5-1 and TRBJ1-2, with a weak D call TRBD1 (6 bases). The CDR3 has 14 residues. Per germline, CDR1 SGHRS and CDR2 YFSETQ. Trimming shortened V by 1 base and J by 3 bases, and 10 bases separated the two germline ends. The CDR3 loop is CASSLTPGDYGYTF. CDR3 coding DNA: TGCGCCAGCAGCTTGACCCCAGGGGACTATGGCTACACCTTC.

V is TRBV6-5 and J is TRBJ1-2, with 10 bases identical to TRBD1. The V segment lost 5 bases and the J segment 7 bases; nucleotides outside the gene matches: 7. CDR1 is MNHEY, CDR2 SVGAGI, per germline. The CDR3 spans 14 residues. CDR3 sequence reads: CASSPPGQGSGYTF. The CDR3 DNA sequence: TGTGCCAGCAGTCCACCGGGACAGGGGTCTGGCTACACCTTC.

The CDR3 DNA sequence: TGTGCCAGCAGTTTATCCTTACTAGCGGGAGGGGTTAATGAGCAGTTCTTC. Protein product: CASSLSLLAGGVNEQFF. The V gene is TRBV27, the J gene TRBJ2-1; 13 bases are a match to TRBD2. The CDR3 extends over 17 amino acids. The germline gives CDR1 MNHEY, CDR2 SMNVEV (reference sequence). V gave up 0 bases and J gave up 7 bases; unmatched junction bases: 6.

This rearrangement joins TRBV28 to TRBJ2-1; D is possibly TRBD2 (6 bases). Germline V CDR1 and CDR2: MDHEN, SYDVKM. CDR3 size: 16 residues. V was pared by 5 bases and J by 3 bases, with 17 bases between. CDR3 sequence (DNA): TGTGCCAGCAGTCTATCGGGGGAAGGGCTCTACAATGAGCAGTTCTTC. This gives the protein CASSLSGEGLYNEQFF.

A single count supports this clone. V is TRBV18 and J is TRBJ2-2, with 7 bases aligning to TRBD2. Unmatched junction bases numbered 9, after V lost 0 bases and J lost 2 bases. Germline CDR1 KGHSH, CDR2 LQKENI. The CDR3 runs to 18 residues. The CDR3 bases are TGTGCCAGCTCACCACCTGGGGCCGGGACTACTAACACCGGGGAGCTGTTTTTT. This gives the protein CASSPPGAGTTNTGELFF. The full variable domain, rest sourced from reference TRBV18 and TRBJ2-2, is NAGVMQNPRHLVRRRGQEARLRCSPMKGHSHVYWYRQLPEEGLKFMVYLQKENIIDESGMPKERFSAEFPKEGPSILRIQQVVRGDSAAYFCASSPPGAGTTNTGELFFGEGSRLTVL.

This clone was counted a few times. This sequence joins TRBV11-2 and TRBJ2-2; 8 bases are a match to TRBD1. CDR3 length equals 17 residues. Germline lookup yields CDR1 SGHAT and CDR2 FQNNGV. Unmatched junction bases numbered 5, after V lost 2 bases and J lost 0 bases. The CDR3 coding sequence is TGTGCCAGCAGCTTATCCGGGACAGGAGCGAACACCGGGGAGCTGTTTTTT. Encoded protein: CASSLSGTGANTGELFF.

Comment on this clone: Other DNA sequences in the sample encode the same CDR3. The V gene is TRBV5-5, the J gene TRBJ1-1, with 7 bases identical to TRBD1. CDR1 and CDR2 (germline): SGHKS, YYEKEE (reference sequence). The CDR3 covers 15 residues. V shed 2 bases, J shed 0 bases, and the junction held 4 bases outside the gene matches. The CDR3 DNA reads TGTGCCAGCAGCTTAGGGACAGTCATGAACACTGAAGCTTTCTTT. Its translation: CASSLGTVMNTEAFF.

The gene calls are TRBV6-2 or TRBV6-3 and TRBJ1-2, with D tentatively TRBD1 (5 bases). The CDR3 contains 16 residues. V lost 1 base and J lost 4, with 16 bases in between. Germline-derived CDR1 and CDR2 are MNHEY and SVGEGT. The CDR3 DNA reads TGTGCCAGCAGTTACTTAAAGCGAGGGGTTGGCTATGGCTACACCTTC. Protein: CASSYLKRGVGYGYTF.

In DNA, the CDR3 is TGCGCCAGCAGCCGCGAATTCGGGGGCGGAGTCGATGAGCAGTTCTTC. This codes for CASSREFGGGVDEQFF. J is TRBJ2-1 and V is TRBV4-1; D is tentatively TRBD1 or TRBD2 (6 bases each). Germline V gene data show CDR1 as MGHRA and CDR2 as YSYEKL. The length of the CDR3 is 16 residues. The ends were cut back, 4 bases at V and 8 bases at J, with 21 bases in the middle.

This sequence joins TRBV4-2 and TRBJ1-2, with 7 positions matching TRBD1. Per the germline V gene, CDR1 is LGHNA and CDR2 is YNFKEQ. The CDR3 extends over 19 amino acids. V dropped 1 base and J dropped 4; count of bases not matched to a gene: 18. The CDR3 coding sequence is TGTGCCAGCAGCCAAGGTCACCCGATTCAGGGGGGGGCTCTCTATGGCTACACCTTC. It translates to CASSQGHPIQGGALYGYTF.

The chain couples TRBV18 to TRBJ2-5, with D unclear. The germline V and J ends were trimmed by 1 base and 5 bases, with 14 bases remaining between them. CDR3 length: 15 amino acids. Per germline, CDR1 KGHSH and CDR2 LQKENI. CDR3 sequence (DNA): TGTGCCAGCTCACCACGCCGGCATACTTGGGAGACCCAGTACTTC. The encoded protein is CASSPRRHTWETQYF.

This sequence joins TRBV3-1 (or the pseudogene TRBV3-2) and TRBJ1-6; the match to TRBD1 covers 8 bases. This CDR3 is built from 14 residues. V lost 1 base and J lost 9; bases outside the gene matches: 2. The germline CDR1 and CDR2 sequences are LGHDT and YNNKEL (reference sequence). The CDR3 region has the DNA TGTGCCAGCAGCCAAGCGCAGGGGGCTTCACCCCTCCACTTT. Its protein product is CASSQAQGASPLHF.

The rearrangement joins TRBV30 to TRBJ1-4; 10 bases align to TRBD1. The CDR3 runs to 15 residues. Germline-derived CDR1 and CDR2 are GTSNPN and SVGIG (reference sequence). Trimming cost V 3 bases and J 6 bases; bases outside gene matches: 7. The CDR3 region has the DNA TGTGCCTGGAGCTCGACAGGGGGCGGGGATGAAAAACTGTTTTTT. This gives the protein CAWSSTGGGDEKLFF.

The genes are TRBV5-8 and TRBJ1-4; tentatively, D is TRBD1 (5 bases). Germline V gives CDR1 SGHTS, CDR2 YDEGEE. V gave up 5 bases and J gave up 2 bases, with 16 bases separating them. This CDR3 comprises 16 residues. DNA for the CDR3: TGTGCCAGCAGATACCGGGCCGAGGGGACTAATGAAAAACTGTTTTTT. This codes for CASRYRAEGTNEKLFF.

The CDR3 region has the DNA TGCGCCAGCAGCCCCCGTGCCCCCTCTGGGGCCAACGTCCTGACTTTC. Translating gives CASSPRAPSGANVLTF. The chain joins TRBV5-1 to TRBJ2-6; D call uncertain. The CDR3 has 16 amino acids. V lost 4 bases to trimming and J lost 0 bases, with 11 bases between them. Germline V gene sequence: CDR1 SGHRS, CDR2 YFSETQ. Complete variable domain (other parts from reference TRBV5-1 and TRBJ2-6): KAGVTQTPRYLIKTRGQQVTLSCSPISGHRSVSWYQQTPGQGLQFLFEYFSETQRNKGNFPGRFSGRQFSNSRSEMNVSTLELGDSALYLCASSPRAPSGANVLTFGAGSRLTVL.

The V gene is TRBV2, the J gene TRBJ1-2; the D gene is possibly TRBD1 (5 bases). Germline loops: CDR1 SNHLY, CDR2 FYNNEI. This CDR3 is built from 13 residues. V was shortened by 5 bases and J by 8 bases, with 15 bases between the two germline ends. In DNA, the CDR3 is TGTGCCAGCAGTCAGTACAGGCTTGGAGGCTACACCTTC. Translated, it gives CASSQYRLGGYTF.

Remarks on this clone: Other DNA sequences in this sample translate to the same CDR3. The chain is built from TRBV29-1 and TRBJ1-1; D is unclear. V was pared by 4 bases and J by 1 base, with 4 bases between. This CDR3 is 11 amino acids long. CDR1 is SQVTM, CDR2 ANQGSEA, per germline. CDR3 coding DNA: TGCAGCGTTGTGAGGAACACTGAAGCTTTCTTT. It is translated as CSVVRNTEAFF.

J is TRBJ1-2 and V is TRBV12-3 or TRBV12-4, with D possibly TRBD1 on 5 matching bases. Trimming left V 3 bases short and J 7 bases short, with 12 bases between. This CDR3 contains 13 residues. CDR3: CASSFPGGSGYTF. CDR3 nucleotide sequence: TGTGCCAGCAGTTTTCCGGGGGGAAGTGGCTACACCTTC.

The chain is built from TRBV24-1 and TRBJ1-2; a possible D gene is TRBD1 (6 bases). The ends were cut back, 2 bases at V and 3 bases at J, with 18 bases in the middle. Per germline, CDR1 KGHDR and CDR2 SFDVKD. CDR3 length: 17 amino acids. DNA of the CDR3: TGTGCCACCAGTGATTCTTCCAGAACAGGGTTGGACTATGGCTACACCTTC. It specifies CATSDSSRTGLDYGYTF.

The DNA of the CDR3 is TGTGCCAGCAGTCCCGGGACAGGGGAGGGCTACACCTTC. This gives the protein CASSPGTGEGYTF. The chain recombines TRBV6-2 or TRBV6-3 with TRBJ1-2; TRBD1 aligns across 10 bases. Germline CDR1 is MNHEY and CDR2 is SVGEGT. The junction had 5 bases not matched to a gene; V was cut back by 5 bases and J by 8 bases. The CDR3 spans 13 residues.

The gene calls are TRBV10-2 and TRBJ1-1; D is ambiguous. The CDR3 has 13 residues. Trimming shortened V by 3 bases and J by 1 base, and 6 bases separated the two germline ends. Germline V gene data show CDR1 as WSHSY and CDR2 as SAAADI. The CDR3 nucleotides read TGCGCCAGCAGTGATATACGGAACACTGAAGCTTTCTTT. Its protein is CASSDIRNTEAFF.

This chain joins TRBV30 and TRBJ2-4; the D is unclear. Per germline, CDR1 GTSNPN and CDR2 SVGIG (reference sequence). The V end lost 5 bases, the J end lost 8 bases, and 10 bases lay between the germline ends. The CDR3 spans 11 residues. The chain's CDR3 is CAWGEPDIQYF. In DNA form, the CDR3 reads TGTGCCTGGGGTGAACCCGACATTCAGTACTTC.

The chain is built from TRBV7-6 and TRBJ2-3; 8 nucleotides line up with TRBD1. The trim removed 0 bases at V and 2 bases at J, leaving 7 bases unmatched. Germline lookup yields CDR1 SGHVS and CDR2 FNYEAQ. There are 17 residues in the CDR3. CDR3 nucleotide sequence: TGTGCCAGCAGCTTAGCTGACCGACAGGGGCTCACAGATACGCAGTATTTT. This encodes CASSLADRQGLTDTQYF.

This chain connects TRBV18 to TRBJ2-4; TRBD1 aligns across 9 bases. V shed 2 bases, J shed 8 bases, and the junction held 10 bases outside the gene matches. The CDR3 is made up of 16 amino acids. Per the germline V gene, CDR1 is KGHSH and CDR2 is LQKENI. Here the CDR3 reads CASSPSHSQGADIQYF. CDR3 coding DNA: TGTGCCAGCTCACCAAGCCACTCACAGGGGGCAGACATTCAGTACTTC.

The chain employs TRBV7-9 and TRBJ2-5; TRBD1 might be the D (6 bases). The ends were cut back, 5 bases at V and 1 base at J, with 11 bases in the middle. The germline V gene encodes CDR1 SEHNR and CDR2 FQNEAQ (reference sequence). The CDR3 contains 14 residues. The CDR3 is CASSHDRTQETQYF. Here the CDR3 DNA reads TGTGCCAGCAGCCACGACAGGACCCAAGAGACCCAGTACTTC.

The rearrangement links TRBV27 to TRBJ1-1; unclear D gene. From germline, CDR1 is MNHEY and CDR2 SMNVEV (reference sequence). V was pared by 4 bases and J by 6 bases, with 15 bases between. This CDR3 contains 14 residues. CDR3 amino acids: CASSSPGGNAEAFF. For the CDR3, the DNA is TGTGCCAGCAGTTCGCCCGGCGGCAACGCTGAAGCTTTCTTT.